This TCR beta chain was sequenced in a study of blood T cells in healthy people across ages. Notes on this clonotype: At one of its ends the junction is not consistent with the germline gene, which may arise from a read error.

This CDR3 has 11 amino acids. Donors each provided approximately 9.6 milliliters of peripheral blood. A minimum of 6 million PBMCs was isolated per sample. Through a sample-barcoded 5' primer and a J-beta primer mix, a second PCR was run for 7 to 11 cycles. Using its own MiXCR run on the 5' RACE reads, TCRdb lists one record per CDR3 protein. The repertoire has about a million distinct CDR3 sequences, roughly 51% of them found once; the top ten carry about a fifth. The chain carries TRBV12-3 or TRBV12-4 and TRBJ2-7, with D possibly TRBD2 on 6 matching bases. The source is a woman aged 60-75 years in good health. The source material was blood. The chain's CDR3 is CASSIADEQYF. The DNA of the CDR3 is TGTGCCAGCAGTATAGCGGACGAGCAGTACTTC.